These 13 T cell receptor beta chains came from one sample sequenced in a study of blood T cell repertoires in COVID-19. Assay used: immunoSEQ multiplex PCR; TCRdb lists only in-frame clones, some missing. The data show roughly 170,000 clones, approximately 87% seen once. The specimen was peripheral blood. The receptors originated from a man aged 65 to 85 with active or convalescent COVID-19.

The chain has TRBV4-3 and TRBJ2-2; D may be TRBD1 (6 bases). Germline CDR1 is LGHNA and CDR2 is YSLEER. V dropped 0 bases and J dropped 2 bases, with 16 bases sitting between them. The CDR3 has 18 amino acids. The CDR3 bases are TGCGCCAGCAGCCAAGATCCCTGGACAGATTATAACACCGGGGAGCTGTTTTTT. Residues: CASSQDPWTDYNTGELFF.

Concerning this clone itself: In the same sample, other DNA sequences code for this CDR3. The chain recombines TRBV5-1 with TRBJ2-2, with D hard to call. CDR1 and CDR2 (germline): SGHRS, YFSETQ. The CDR3 has 14 amino acids. V was trimmed by 0 bases and J by 1 base, leaving 4 bases between them. CDR3 coding DNA: TGCGCCAGCAGCTTGGGAGGGAACACCGGGGAGCTGTTTTTT. Translating it yields CASSLGGNTGELFF.

The V and J genes are TRBV4-1 and TRBJ1-2; the match to TRBD1 covers 8 bases. This CDR3 has 15 residues. The germline CDR1 and CDR2 sequences are MGHRA and YSYEKL. J gave up 3 bases and V 1 base, and 4 bases lay outside the gene matches. The DNA of the CDR3 is TGCGCCAGCAGCCAAGCAGGGGGCGACGACTATGGCTACACCTTC. Amino acid sequence: CASSQAGGDDYGYTF.

The rearrangement links TRBV6-2 or TRBV6-3 to TRBJ1-2, with 9 bases that match TRBD1. The germline V gene encodes CDR1 MNHEY and CDR2 SVGEGT. Trimming cost V 3 bases and J 3 bases; bases outside gene matches: 5. This CDR3 spans 15 amino acids. In DNA, the CDR3 is TGTGCCAGCAGTTATCCCGGACAGGGGCACTATGGCTACACCTTC. This encodes CASSYPGQGHYGYTF.

The chain couples TRBV5-1 to TRBJ1-4, with 7 bases identical to TRBD1. The V gene's germline CDR1 is SGHRS and CDR2 YFSETQ. This CDR3 region has 15 residues. J was trimmed by 0 bases and V by 4 bases; bases with no gene match: 3. CDR3 sequence (DNA): TGCGCCAGCAGCCCCCAGGGGGCAACTAATGAAAAACTGTTTTTT. Translated, it gives CASSPQGATNEKLFF.

This clone came up once. The J gene is TRBJ2-2, the V gene TRBV3-1 (or the pseudogene TRBV3-2); D might be TRBD1 (6 bases). Germline values: CDR1 LGHDT, CDR2 YNNKEL (reference sequence). This CDR3 is 14 amino acids long. The ends were cut back, 2 bases at V and 4 bases at J, with 8 bases in the middle. CDR3 residues: CASSQQGSTGELFF. The CDR3 bases are TGTGCCAGCAGCCAACAGGGGAGCACCGGGGAGCTGTTTTTT.

This chain links TRBV10-1 with TRBJ1-2; 11 bases line up with TRBD1. The ends lost 6 bases at V and 8 bases at J; junction bases unmatched: 8. CDR1 is WNHNN, CDR2 SYGVQD, per germline (reference sequence). CDR3 size: 14 residues. CDR3 in DNA: TGCGCCAGCAGCGCGGACAGGGGGCCGAGGGGCTACACCTTC. Its protein product is CASSADRGPRGYTF.

J is TRBJ2-2 and V is TRBV5-6; possible D gene TRBD2, 6 bases. This CDR3 spans 15 amino acids. Germline CDR1 reads SGHDT; CDR2 reads YYEEEE. Trimming took 5 bases from V and 5 from J, leaving 16 bases between them. The CDR3, as DNA: TGTGCCAGCAGTTTGCGGAGGGCGAGGACCGGGGAGCTGTTTTTT. This gives the protein CASSLRRARTGELFF.

This chain uses TRBV29-1 with TRBJ1-1, with TRBD1 as a possible D gene (5 bases). The V end lost 4 bases, the J end lost 1 base, and 16 bases lay between the germline ends. The CDR3 sequence is 15 residues long. Germline-derived CDR1 and CDR2 are SQVTM and ANQGSEA. The chain's CDR3 is CSVVGEGRGNTEAFF. As DNA, the CDR3 is TGCAGCGTTGTAGGTGAGGGGCGGGGGAACACTGAAGCTTTCTTT.

This clone has just one count. This rearrangement joins TRBV30 to TRBJ2-5; D might be TRBD1 (6 bases). Germline CDR1 is GTSNPN and CDR2 is SVGIG (reference sequence). The length of the CDR3 is 13 residues. V lost 6 bases to trimming and J lost 5 bases, with 16 bases between them. CDR3 sequence reads: CACHGQSPETQYF. In nucleotides, the CDR3 is TGTGCCTGCCATGGACAGTCGCCGGAGACCCAGTACTTC.

The V gene is TRBV9, the J gene TRBJ2-5; D possibly corresponds to TRBD2 (6 bases). Trimming cost V 3 bases and J 5 bases, with 17 bases left between them. This CDR3 is 15 amino acids long. Germline values: CDR1 SGDLS, CDR2 YYNGEE. CDR3 nucleotide sequence: TGTGCCAGCAGCGCCGGGACCCGGGCGGGGGAGACCCAGTACTTC. Residues: CASSAGTRAGETQYF.

This chain joins TRBV14 and TRBJ2-1, with D unclear. The V gene's germline CDR1 is SGHDN and CDR2 FVKESK. V dropped 6 bases and J dropped 1 base, with 16 bases sitting between them. CDR3 length: 16 amino acids. The CDR3 region is CASRESGFWSYNEQFF. CDR3 DNA: TGTGCCAGCAGGGAATCCGGGTTCTGGTCCTACAATGAGCAGTTCTTC.

The CDR3, as DNA: TGTGCCAGCAGCGCCGACAGGGGGCTCGGGTTTGACACTGAAGCTTTCTTT. Translated, it gives CASSADRGLGFDTEAFF. V is TRBV9 and J is TRBJ1-1; 10 bases are a match to TRBD1. This CDR3 region has 17 residues. V shed 3 bases and J 3 bases; nucleotides not matched to a gene: 11. Germline V gene data show CDR1 as SGDLS and CDR2 as YYNGEE. Using reference TRBV9 and TRBJ1-1 for the parts outside the CDR3, the full variable domain is DSGVTQTPKHLITATGQRVTLRCSPRSGDLSVYWYQQSLDQGLQFLIQYYNGEERAKGNILERFSAQQFPDLHSELNLSSLELGDSALYFCASSADRGLGFDTEAFFGQGTRLTVV.